Below, 16 T cell receptor beta chains from the same sample are listed, as sequenced in a study of OX40 agonist ivuxolimab in advanced cancers. Library preparation was by the immunoSEQ multiplex PCR assay. TCRdb took over this immuneACCESS table, retaining in-frame rearrangements with V and J assigned. Such tables are incomplete; in checked studies, under half of the missing clones stem from an unresolved V gene, and the remainder is unexplained. This sample gives more than 65,000 clones in total; about 91% of them show up just once. 0.45% to 0.6% of the sample comes from the top ten. The specimen comprised CD4+ or CD8+ T cells sorted from blood, sampled in a trial of the OX40 agonist ivuxolimab. These receptors all stem from an adult with an advanced solid tumor such as melanoma, head and neck, liver or kidney cancer.

The J gene is TRBJ1-2, the V gene TRBV7-9; 7 bases line up with TRBD1. The CDR3 totals 16 residues. With 5 bases clipped from V and 0 bases from J, the junction kept 9 bases outside the gene matches. The germline V gene has CDR1 SEHNR and CDR2 FQNEAQ (reference sequence). The CDR3 DNA sequence: TGTGCCAGCAGCCGCCCGGGGACAGCAACTAACTATGGCTACACCTTC. Protein sequence: CASSRPGTATNYGYTF.

The rearrangement links TRBV6-5 to TRBJ1-5; 7 nucleotides agree with TRBD1. The germline V gene has CDR1 MNHEY and CDR2 SVGAGI. V lost 7 bases to trimming and J lost 6 bases; unmatched junction nucleotides: 9. This CDR3 is built from 14 residues. The CDR3 nucleotides read TGTGCCAGCACTAAGGCTCAGGGGGGTCAGCCCCAGCATTTT. The encoded protein is CASTKAQGGQPQHF.

The CDR3 DNA is TGTGCCTGGAGTGTATCCCTGACTAGCGGGGGGGCCACAGATACGCAGTATTTT. It is translated as CAWSVSLTSGGATDTQYF. The V gene is TRBV30, the J gene TRBJ2-3; 14 bases line up with TRBD2. This CDR3 is 18 amino acids long. Germline V gene sequence: CDR1 GTSNPN, CDR2 SVGIG (reference sequence). Trimming took 0 bases from V and 2 from J; bases not matched to a gene: 7.

This chain connects TRBV5-6 to TRBJ2-7; D may be TRBD2 (5 bases). This CDR3 has 14 amino acids. The V gene's germline CDR1 is SGHDT and CDR2 YYEEEE. The germline V and J ends were trimmed by 2 bases and 1 base, with 10 bases remaining between them. The CDR3 DNA reads as TGTGCCAGCAGCTTACGAGGGCGGTCCTACGAGCAGTACTTC. Its protein product is CASSLRGRSYEQYF.

This chain uses TRBV10-1 with TRBJ2-1; 9 bases align to TRBD1. Trimming cost V 6 bases and J 12 bases; bases outside gene matches: 9. This CDR3 contains 13 residues. Germline lookup yields CDR1 WNHNN and CDR2 SYGVQD (reference sequence). CDR3 loop: CASSAGTGLRQFF. Written as DNA, the CDR3 is TGCGCCAGCAGCGCCGGGACAGGGTTGAGGCAGTTCTTC.

This chain connects TRBV5-4 to TRBJ1-1; maybe TRBD1 (6 bases). V was shortened by 3 bases and J by 6 bases, with 12 bases between the two germline ends. CDR1 and CDR2 (germline): SGHNT, YYREEE (reference sequence). CDR3 length: 13 amino acids. This CDR3 reads CASSSAQGAEAFF. Here the CDR3 DNA reads TGTGCCAGCAGCTCCGCACAGGGTGCTGAAGCTTTCTTT.

This chain joins TRBV6-1 and TRBJ2-5, with TRBD2 matching over 13 bases. CDR3 length equals 16 residues. Trimming took 4 bases from V and 4 from J; bases not matched to a gene: 6. Germline lookup yields CDR1 MNHNS and CDR2 SASEGT. DNA for the CDR3: TGTGCCAGCAGTGGCATACTAGCGGGGGGGCCAGAGACCCAGTACTTC. Its protein product is CASSGILAGGPETQYF.

This chain uses TRBV4-1 with TRBJ2-5; 9 nucleotides line up with TRBD2. CDR1 MGHRA and CDR2 YSYEKL come from the germline V gene. The CDR3 runs 17 residues. V lost 1 base and J lost 5; bases outside the gene matches: 11. DNA of the CDR3: TGCGCCAGCAGCCAAGGGGATAGCGGGGGTTCATGGGAGACCCAGTACTTC. The encoded protein is CASSQGDSGGSWETQYF.

V and J are TRBV6-5 and TRBJ2-2, with 10 nucleotides matching TRBD2. Trimming took 4 bases from V and 4 from J; bases not matched to a gene: 6. The CDR3 covers 16 residues. Germline V gives CDR1 MNHEY, CDR2 SVGAGI. Here the CDR3 DNA reads TGTGCCAGCAGTTCACAAGCGGGGGGGACCACCGGGGAGCTGTTTTTT. Translating gives CASSSQAGGTTGELFF.

The chain couples TRBV27 to TRBJ2-1, with 8 bases identical to TRBD1. Germline V gene sequence: CDR1 MNHEY, CDR2 SMNVEV (reference sequence). Losses at the gene ends were 2 bases for V and 2 bases for J; bases not matched to a gene: 2. This CDR3 region has 15 residues. CDR3 sequence: CASSLRRGPYNEQFF. The DNA for the CDR3 is TGTGCCAGCAGTTTACGCAGGGGGCCCTACAATGAGCAGTTCTTC.

CDR3 region: CATSRDRTGPYEQYF. Written as DNA, the CDR3 is TGTGCCACCAGCAGAGATAGGACAGGACCCTACGAGCAGTACTTC. The rearrangement links TRBV15 to TRBJ2-7; 7 nucleotides agree with TRBD1. Germline assignment: CDR1 LNHNV and CDR2 YYDKDF (reference sequence). V dropped 0 bases and J dropped 2; count of bases not matched to a gene: 4. The CDR3 covers 15 residues. Full variable domain (remainder filled in from reference TRBV15 and TRBJ2-7): DAMVIQNPRYQVTQFGKPVTLSCSQTLNHNVMYWYQQKSSQAPKLLFHYYDKDFNNEADTPDNFQSRRPNTSFCFLDIRSPGLGDTAMYLCATSRDRTGPYEQYFGPGTRLTVT.

This chain connects TRBV29-1 to TRBJ1-5; no clear D gene. Germline V gene sequence: CDR1 SQVTM, CDR2 ANQGSEA. This CDR3 contains 13 residues. Trimming took off 8 bases at V and 5 bases at J, with 16 bases between the two ends. The CDR3 DNA follows: TGCAGCCCCTCGGGCAGGATTGATCAGCCCCAGCATTTT. Translating it yields CSPSGRIDQPQHF.

The J gene is TRBJ1-2, the V gene TRBV6-6, with D possibly TRBD1 on 6 matching bases. This CDR3 comprises 12 residues. From germline, CDR1 is MNHNY and CDR2 SVGAGI (reference sequence). V lost 4 bases and J lost 8, with 11 bases in between. In nucleotides, the CDR3 is TGTGCCAGCAGTTCGCACAGGGAAGGCTACACCTTC. Its protein is CASSSHREGYTF.

This clone has a handful of counts. The chain joins TRBV5-1 to TRBJ2-3; 7 nucleotides agree with TRBD1. Germline loops: CDR1 SGHRS, CDR2 YFSETQ. V lost 7 bases and J lost 0; bases outside the gene matches: 5. The CDR3 sequence is 14 residues long. The CDR3 protein is CASEGAGSTDTQYF. CDR3 sequence (DNA): TGCGCCAGCGAGGGGGCAGGGAGCACAGATACGCAGTATTTT.

The chain combines TRBV7-9 with TRBJ1-2; no firm D call. Trimming left V 5 bases short and J 2 bases short, with 9 bases between. Germline assignment: CDR1 SEHNR and CDR2 FQNEAQ (reference sequence). The CDR3 length is 13 residues. The CDR3: CASSPGLNYGYTF. The CDR3 nucleotides are TGTGCCAGCAGCCCCGGACTGAACTATGGCTACACCTTC.

The rearrangement uses TRBV19 and TRBJ2-3; no definite D call. The CDR3 extends over 14 amino acids. Per germline, CDR1 LNHDA and CDR2 SQIVND (reference sequence). V dropped 4 bases and J dropped 0 bases, with 8 bases sitting between them. The CDR3 spells CASSRSTSTDTQYF. The DNA for the CDR3 is TGTGCCAGTAGTAGGTCAACGAGCACAGATACGCAGTATTTT.